This T cell receptor beta chain is from a study of OX40 agonist ivuxolimab in advanced cancers. General study findings and limits: Dose levels from 0.1 to 3.0 mg/kg saw CD4+ and CD8+ blood T cells expand clonally by week 6.

Notes on this clone: What it binds is unknown.

Losses at the gene ends were 11 bases for V and 4 bases for J; bases not matched to a gene: 8. The CDR3 has 13 residues. Germline lookup yields CDR1 MNHNS and CDR2 SASEGT. The data were produced by immunoSEQ multiplex PCR, yet TCRdb's version contains in-frame clones alone and is incomplete. The sample holds tens of thousands of clones, 88% seen once. The TCR was taken from an adult with an advanced solid tumor such as melanoma, head and neck, liver or kidney cancer. The sequencing here drew on CD4+ or CD8+ T cells sorted from blood, taken in a trial of the OX40 agonist ivuxolimab. This chain uses TRBV6-1 with TRBJ1-1, with TRBD1 identical over 9 bases. CDR3 sequence reads: CAARTGDFTEAFF. Written as DNA, the CDR3 is TGTGCCGCTCGGACAGGGGATTTCACTGAAGCTTTCTTT.